A single sample gave rise to the 18 T cell receptor beta chains below, sequenced in a study of cytomegalovirus exposure and HLA in healthy donors. This PCR relied on a set of 60 Vbeta primers and 13 Jbeta primers. The method was immunoSEQ multiplex PCR; TCRdb's version includes in-frame clones alone and lacks a portion of them. The sample includes roughly 88,000 clones, about three quarters seen only once; the top ten take less than 6%. Input material: PBMCs. Receptors were obtained from a man aged 25-40 years in good health and CMV-seropositive.

This chain links TRBV2 with TRBJ2-1; D not certain. V lost 6 bases and J lost 4, with 10 bases in between. The CDR3 spans 13 residues. Looked up from germline, CDR1 is SNHLY and CDR2 is FYNNEI. The CDR3: CASRAAVYNEQFF. As DNA, the CDR3 is TGTGCCAGCAGGGCGGCAGTATACAATGAGCAGTTCTTC.

V is TRBV30 and J is TRBJ2-7, with 8 bases matching TRBD2. The germline gives CDR1 GTSNPN, CDR2 SVGIG (reference sequence). Trimming took 2 bases from V and 7 from J; bases not matched to a gene: 10. The CDR3 is 14 amino acids. Here the CDR3 reads CAWSPSGLLPEQYF. The CDR3 bases are TGTGCCTGGAGTCCTAGCGGGCTTCTCCCTGAGCAGTACTTC.

Worth noting for this clone: The junction differs from germline at one of its ends, possibly a read error. The rearrangement links TRBV11-2 to TRBJ2-7; TRBD1 agrees at 10 bases. The germline gives CDR1 SGHAT, CDR2 FQNNGV. CDR3 length equals 15 residues. In nucleotides, the CDR3 is TGCGCCAGCAGCCAGGACAGGGGGGGAGGATACGAGCAGTACTTC. Translation gives CASSQDRGGGYEQYF.

This clone was seen only once. The chain joins TRBV5-1 to TRBJ2-7, with 11 bases matching TRBD2. The V and J ends lost 4 bases and 1 base, in that order; junction bases with no gene match: 1. The CDR3 spans 14 residues. CDR1 SGHRS and CDR2 YFSETQ come from the germline V gene. Written as DNA, the CDR3 is TGCGCCAGCAGCCGGACTAGCGGGTCCTACGAGCAGTACGTC. It translates to CASSRTSGSYEQYV.

This clone has a handful of counts. The chain links TRBV7-9 to TRBJ2-3, with TRBD1 matching over 8 bases. V was pared by 5 bases and J by 4 bases, with 5 bases of the junction left unmatched. This CDR3 spans 14 amino acids. Germline-derived CDR1 and CDR2 are SEHNR and FQNEAQ (reference sequence). CDR3 sequence (DNA): TGTGCCAGCAGCACGTCAGGGGGCCCAGATACGCAGTATTTT. This sequence encodes CASSTSGGPDTQYF.

The chain carries TRBV2 and TRBJ1-2; 8 positions agree with TRBD1. After removal of 7 bases from V and 9 bases from J, the junction contained 10 bases not matched to a gene. CDR3 size: 13 residues. CDR1 is SNHLY, CDR2 FYNNEI, per germline. For the CDR3, the DNA is TGTGCCAGCACCTCGGACAGGGCAAAAAGCTACACCTTC. Encoded protein: CASTSDRAKSYTF. The entire variable domain, with the rest obtained from reference TRBV2 and TRBJ1-2, is as follows: EPEVTQTPSHQVTQMGQEVILRCVPISNHLYFYWYRQILGQKVEFLVSFYNNEISEKSEIFDDQFSVERPDGSNFTLKIRSTKLEDSAMYFCASTSDRAKSYTFGSGTRLTVV.

V and J are TRBV19 and TRBJ2-3, with a possible D match to TRBD2 (6 bases). V was shortened by 5 bases and J by 6 bases, with 12 bases between the two germline ends. The germline V gene has CDR1 LNHDA and CDR2 SQIVND (reference sequence). The CDR3 contains 13 residues. CDR3 nucleotide sequence: TGTGCCAGTAGTCGGGGGAAAGGGGATACGCAGTATTTT. Protein product: CASSRGKGDTQYF.

The rearrangement links TRBV9 to TRBJ2-7; TRBD1 matches at 7 bases. The CDR3 runs 14 residues. CDR1 and CDR2 from the germline V gene are SGDLS and YYNGEE. V shed 0 bases, J shed 5 bases, and the junction held 5 bases outside the gene matches. DNA of the CDR3: TGTGCCAGCAGCGTAGGACAGGGTGGCGACGAGCAGTACGTC. The encoded protein is CASSVGQGGDEQYV.

The J gene is TRBJ1-6, the V gene TRBV4-1; possible D gene TRBD1, 5 bases. Germline V gene data show CDR1 as MGHRA and CDR2 as YSYEKL. The germline V and J ends were trimmed by 0 bases and 11 bases, with 17 bases remaining between them. The CDR3 covers 16 residues. CDR3 in amino acids: CASSQEGGREGAPLHF. In DNA, the CDR3 is TGCGCCAGCAGCCAAGAAGGAGGGAGGGAAGGGGCACCCCTCCACTTT.

The rearrangement links TRBV11-2 to TRBJ2-7; no definite D call. Germline V gives CDR1 SGHAT, CDR2 FQNNGV. V was clipped by 1 base and J by 0 bases, with 10 bases between them. This CDR3 region has 15 residues. The DNA for the CDR3 is TGTGCCAGCAGCTTAGGCCAGGCCAGCTCCTACGAGCAGTACGTC. It yields the protein CASSLGQASSYEQYV.

Details on this clone: The germline gene is not matched at one end of the junction; a read error may be the cause. V and J are TRBV7-2 and TRBJ1-2; TRBD1 matches 7 bases. The V gene's germline CDR1 is SGHTA and CDR2 FQGNSA. CDR3 length: 15 amino acids. The CDR3 here is CASSSWTGANYGYTF. In DNA, the CDR3 is TGTGCCAGCAGCTCGTGGACAGGAGCTAATTATGGCTACACCTTC.

CDR3 protein: CASSDSLGEVENEQFF. The CDR3 DNA follows: TGTGCCAGCAGCGACTCCTTAGGGGAGGTCGAGAATGAGCAGTTCTTC. The V and J genes are TRBV9 and TRBJ2-1, with a weak D call TRBD2 (6 bases). V gave up 3 bases and J gave up 7 bases, with 20 bases separating them. Germline loops: CDR1 SGDLS, CDR2 YYNGEE. The CDR3 is made up of 16 amino acids.

The chain couples TRBV9 to TRBJ2-7, with 9 bases that match TRBD1. The CDR3 has 14 residues. CDR1 is SGDLS and CDR2 is YYNGEE in the germline V gene. V gave up 4 bases and J gave up 5 bases; unmatched junction bases: 7. The CDR3 sequence is CASSITGGGDEQYF. The CDR3, as DNA: TGTGCCAGCAGCATAACAGGGGGCGGCGACGAGCAGTACTTC.

DNA of the CDR3: TGTGCCAGCGGAGATATGACGCGACTGCGCGACGAGCAGTACTTC. Its translation is CASGDMTRLRDEQYF. V and J are TRBV5-6 and TRBJ2-7; D ambiguous. The germline V gene has CDR1 SGHDT and CDR2 YYEEEE. V was clipped by 7 bases and J by 5 bases, with 22 bases between them. The CDR3 has 15 residues.

V gene TRBV30 combines with J gene TRBJ2-2; TRBD2 matches at 8 bases. CDR3 length: 16 amino acids. Germline V gene data show CDR1 as GTSNPN and CDR2 as SVGIG (reference sequence). The CDR3 nucleotides are TGTGCGGGCAGGGAAGGAACGGGAGGGTACACCGGGGAGCTGTTTTTT. Protein sequence: CAGREGTGGYTGELFF.

The chain uses TRBV18 and TRBJ1-2, with D hard to call. This CDR3 has 13 amino acids. V shed 0 bases and J shed 8 bases, with 10 bases lying between them. Germline CDR1 KGHSH, CDR2 LQKENI. CDR3 bases: TGTGCCAGCTCACCACCGCGGGTAGGAGGCTACACCTTC. Protein: CASSPPRVGGYTF.

This sequence joins TRBV7-2 and TRBJ2-5; D possibly corresponds to TRBD2 (5 bases). Germline V gives CDR1 SGHTA, CDR2 FQGNSA. The V gene lost 3 bases and the J gene lost 8 bases, with 16 bases spanning the gap. CDR3 length equals 14 residues. The CDR3 DNA is TGTGCCAGCAGCTTCGCGGGCCCGGTAGATACCCAGTACTTC. Its translation: CASSFAGPVDTQYF.

This clone was counted a few times. This chain links TRBV25-1 with TRBJ2-1; 11 bases are shared with TRBD2. V shed 3 bases, J shed 0 bases, and the junction held 7 bases outside the gene matches. This CDR3 comprises 18 residues. CDR1 MGHDK and CDR2 SYGVNS come from the germline V gene. The CDR3 DNA sequence: TGTGCCAGCAGTGATAAGATAGCGGGAGGGCGCTCCTACAATGAGCAGTTCTTC. The encoded protein is CASSDKIAGGRSYNEQFF.